These 23 T cell receptor beta chains share one sample of origin, sequenced in a study of read filtering for tumor transcriptome and immune sequencing (dated by TCRdb to about 2020). The run used an Illumina HiSeq 4000. TCR libraries were built from approximately 400 ng RNA with the Immunoverse kit, using molecular barcoded adaptors covering alpha/delta and beta/gamma chains. Through fastp at Q25 and MiXCR, TCRdb rebuilt clones from the public reads, retaining in-frame beta chains. Each entry merges the rows of one CDR3 protein and shows their most common DNA and genes. Present in this sample are 45,000 to 55,000 distinct CDR3 sequences, approximately 18% of which were seen just once. Clones ranked in the top ten supply 15% of the sample. Sequenced input: a population of CD138-negative cells sorted from bone marrow. Reading the label with the study, this specimen's cell subset or site is: bone marrow mononuclear cells depleted of CD138+ plasma/myeloma cells by negative magnetic selection. The receptors were gathered from a donor at least 40 years old with multiple myeloma.

This clonotype was seen repeatedly, ten times or more. The chain's CDR3 is CASERLGTGELFF. The CDR3 nucleotides read TGTGCTAGTGAGCGTTTGGGAACCGGGGAGCTGTTTTTT. The chain combines TRBV12-5 with TRBJ2-2, with D uncertain. The CDR3 covers 13 residues. Trimming shortened V by 7 bases and J by 5 bases, and 11 bases separated the two germline ends. Looked up from germline, CDR1 is LGHNT and CDR2 is FRNRAP. The variable domain in full, completed from reference TRBV12-5 and TRBJ2-2, reads DARVTQTPRHKVTEMGQEVTMRCQPILGHNTVFWYRQTMMQGLELLAYFRNRAPLDDSGMPKDRFSAEMPDATLATLKIQPSEPRDSAVYFCASERLGTGELFFGEGSRLTVL.

In its sample, this clonotype was seen a few times. This may be a read error: a much more frequent sequence differs by one nucleotide. The V and J genes are TRBV12-3 or TRBV12-4 and TRBJ1-1, with a weak D call TRBD1 (6 bases). This CDR3 region has 15 residues. CDR3 nucleotides: TGTGCCAGCAGTTCTATCAGAGGGGGACGAACTGGAGCTTTCTTT. As protein: CASSSIRGGRTGAFF.

This clonotype is classed as large. This rearrangement joins TRBV12-3 or TRBV12-4 to TRBJ2-6; possible D gene TRBD1, 6 bases. V was clipped by 8 bases and J by 0 bases, with 8 bases between them. The CDR3 is 14 residues long. Written as DNA, the CDR3 is TGTGCCAGCGGGGGCTTCTCTGGGGCCAACGTCCTGACTTTC. Amino acids: CASGGFSGANVLTF.

This clonotype was observed at least ten times. The chain uses TRBV20-1 and TRBJ2-5; 8 bases map to TRBD2. Germline CDR1 reads DFQATT; CDR2 reads SNEGSKA (reference sequence). The V and J ends lost 6 bases and 3 bases, in that order; junction bases with no gene match: 15. CDR3 size: 16 residues. In DNA, the CDR3 is TGCAGTGCCCAGATTATCGGACTAGCCCGCAAAGAGACCCAGTACTTC. Translating it yields CSAQIIGLARKETQYF.

There are many counts of this clonotype. J is TRBJ2-5 and V is TRBV29-1; 7 nucleotides line up with TRBD2. There are 14 residues in the CDR3. CDR1 and CDR2 (germline): SQVTM, ANQGSEA. The J segment lost 3 bases and the V segment lost 5 bases, leaving 9 bases of the junction unmatched. As DNA, the CDR3 is TGCAGCGTTTTGGCTAGCGGAAAGAAAGAGACCCAGTACTTC. Encoded protein: CSVLASGKKETQYF.

Concerning this clonotype itself: Given a far larger clone just one base away, this is likely a sequencing read error. The chain combines TRBV5-1 with TRBJ1-6, with D possibly matching TRBD1 (5 bases). The closer fit of TRBJ1-1 to the DNA end suggests the J call may be wrong. Looked up from germline, CDR1 is SGHRS and CDR2 is YFSETQ. The length of the CDR3 is 14 residues. The CDR3 region is CASSFSAGQTEAFF. CDR3 nucleotide sequence: TGCGCCAGCAGCTTTTCGGCAGGGCAAACTGAAGCTTTCTTT.

Worth noting for this clonotype: The CDR3 does not close with the conserved phenylalanine or tryptophan, likely indicating a read error. The gene calls are TRBV28 and TRBJ1-2; D remains ambiguous. The germline CDR1 and CDR2 sequences are MDHEN and SYDVKM. V dropped 6 bases and J dropped 0 bases, with 2 bases sitting between them. CDR3 size: 11 residues. The CDR3 loop reads CASRSNYGYTL. The CDR3 DNA reads as TGTGCCAGCAGGTCTAACTATGGCTACACCCTC.

With regard to this clonotype: A far larger clone is a single base away, which makes a read error likely. V usage is TRBV11-2 and J usage is TRBJ2-1, with 8 bases that match TRBD2. The germline V gene has CDR1 SGHAT and CDR2 FQNNGV. The CDR3 totals 15 residues. Unmatched junction bases numbered 7, after V lost 3 bases and J lost 6 bases. CDR3 protein: CASSFLASGSNEQFF. The CDR3 DNA reads as TGTGCCAGCAGCTTCCTGGCTAGCGGGTCCAATGAGCAGTTCTTC.

In the case of this clonotype: This clone may be a read error of a much larger clone one base away. V and J are TRBV18 and TRBJ1-5, with D unclear. Germline CDR1 KGHSH, CDR2 LQKENI. This CDR3 spans 13 amino acids. CDR3 bases: TGTGCCAGCTCCTCAGATAGCAATCGGCCCCAGCATTTT. Protein: CASSSDSNRPQHF.

This clonotype has ten or more counts. This rearrangement joins TRBV24-1 to TRBJ2-5; D might be TRBD2 (6 bases). V shed 5 bases and J shed 5 bases, with 17 bases lying between them. Germline V gene lookup returns CDR1 KGHDR and CDR2 SFDVKD. The CDR3 consists of 15 residues. The CDR3 loop is CATSAGSHRGETQYF. The CDR3 DNA is TGTGCCACCAGTGCCGGGAGCCACCGAGGGGAGACCCAGTACTTC.

This clonotype was counted many times. The chain combines TRBV28 with TRBJ2-7; no firm D call. The length of the CDR3 is 13 residues. V lost 5 bases, J lost 0 bases, and 8 bases lay in between. Germline V lookup: CDR1 MDHEN, CDR2 SYDVKM. CDR3 loop: CASSPVSSYEQYF. The CDR3 DNA sequence: TGTGCCAGCAGTCCAGTTAGCTCCTACGAGCAGTACTTC. Looking up the rest from reference TRBV28 and TRBJ2-7 gives the full variable domain: DVKVTQSSRYLVKRTGEKVFLECVQDMDHENMFWYRQDPGLGLRLIYFSYDVKMKEKGDIPEGYSVSREKKERFSLILESASTNQTSMYLCASSPVSSYEQYFGPGTRLTVT.

The V call is TRBV9, the J call TRBJ1-2; no definite D call. V lost 0 bases, J lost 8 bases, and 17 bases lay in between. The CDR3 contains 15 residues. Germline V gene lookup returns CDR1 SGDLS and CDR2 YYNGEE. CDR3 region: CASSVEADPVSGYTF. The CDR3 DNA sequence: TGTGCCAGCAGCGTAGAAGCAGACCCAGTCAGCGGCTACACCTTC.

A note on this clonotype: Relative to the germline gene, one junction end is altered; a read error may explain this. The chain carries TRBV20-1 and TRBJ2-5; D is perhaps TRBD1 or TRBD2 (5 bases each). Germline V gives CDR1 DFQATT, CDR2 SNEGSKA (reference sequence). The CDR3 sequence is 13 residues long. CDR3 bases: TGCAGTGCTGTCCGGGACGTACGAGAGGCCCAGTACTTC. This codes for CSAVRDVREAQYF.

In this sample, this clonotype turned up many times. Since a much larger clone is just one base distant, this may be a read error. In this CDR3 the conserved last residue, phenylalanine or tryptophan, is missing, so a read error is likely. The chain joins TRBV7-9 to TRBJ2-3; D gene uncertain. This CDR3 is built from 12 residues. The ends were cut back, 3 bases at V and 3 bases at J, with 4 bases in the middle. Germline CDR1 is SEHNR and CDR2 is FQNEAQ (reference sequence). The CDR3 loop reads CASSFGTDTQYS. As DNA, the CDR3 is TGTGCCAGCAGCTTCGGGACAGATACGCAGTATTCT.

In its sample, this clonotype was seen a few times. V usage is TRBV7-8 and J usage is TRBJ2-4, with TRBD1 matching 7 bases. The V and J ends lost 5 bases and 0 bases, in that order; junction bases with no gene match: 10. This CDR3 has 17 residues. Germline values: CDR1 SGHVS, CDR2 FQNEAQ. The DNA for the CDR3 is TGTGCCAGCAGCCACGTCCGGGACAGCCTAGCCAAAAACATTCAGTACTTC. Translating it yields CASSHVRDSLAKNIQYF.

To note about this clonotype: Sequence at one end of the junction differs from germline and may be a read error. CDR3 sequence: CSVVLAGSYEQCF. CDR3 DNA: TGCAGCGTTGTTTTAGCGGGTTCCTACGAGCAGTGCTTC. This chain joins TRBV29-1 and TRBJ2-7, with 7 bases that match TRBD2. The CDR3 has 13 amino acids. From germline, CDR1 is SQVTM and CDR2 ANQGSEA.

Details on this clonotype: A much larger clone sits a single nucleotide away, making a read error possible. The J gene is TRBJ1-5, the V gene TRBV5-5; D uncertain. V lost 4 bases, J lost 4 bases, and 12 bases lay in between. This CDR3 comprises 14 residues. Germline CDR1 SGHKS, CDR2 YYEKEE (reference sequence). CDR3 nucleotides: TGTGCCAGCAGCCCTAAAGGCGGGAATCAGCCCCAGCATTTT. It codes for CASSPKGGNQPQHF.

The CDR3 DNA sequence: TGCAGTGCTAGCCCCAATGAGTATACGCAGTATTTT. Protein sequence: CSASPNEYTQYF. The chain links TRBV20-1 to TRBJ2-3; no firm D call. V dropped 3 bases and J dropped 7 bases, with 11 bases sitting between them. This CDR3 contains 12 residues. The germline V gene encodes CDR1 DFQATT and CDR2 SNEGSKA (reference sequence).

This clonotype was seen repeatedly, ten times or more. This sequence joins TRBV18 and TRBJ2-3; no firm D call. CDR1 and CDR2 from the germline V gene are KGHSH and LQKENI. Trimming stripped 1 base from V and 6 bases from J, with 11 bases between. The CDR3 loop spans 14 amino acids. DNA for the CDR3: TGTGCCAGCTCACCACAAAGGGCCGGGGATACGCAGTATTTT. This sequence encodes CASSPQRAGDTQYF.

This clonotype showed up many times. V usage is TRBV5-1 and J usage is TRBJ2-2; tentatively, D is TRBD1 or TRBD2 (6 bases each). Deletions cut 4 bases from V and 3 bases from J, with 19 bases between. The CDR3 is made up of 17 amino acids. The V gene's germline CDR1 is SGHRS and CDR2 YFSETQ. CDR3 region: CASSLEFTGTYTGELFF. For the CDR3, the DNA is TGCGCCAGCAGCCTAGAATTTACAGGGACTTACACCGGGGAGCTGTTTTTT. Based on the CDR3 plus reference TRBV5-1 and TRBJ2-2, the full variable domain is KAGVTQTPRYLIKTRGQQVTLSCSPISGHRSVSWYQQTPGQGLQFLFEYFSETQRNKGNFPGRFSGRQFSNSRSEMNVSTLELGDSALYLCASSLEFTGTYTGELFFGEGSRLTVL.

Comments on this clonotype: Just one base apart from a much larger clone, this may be a read error. The chain carries TRBV19 and TRBJ1-4; no definite D call. The CDR3 extends over 11 amino acids. The germline gives CDR1 LNHDA, CDR2 SQIVND (reference sequence). The DNA for the CDR3 is TGTGCCAGTAGTGTCAGTGAAAAACCGTTTTTT. It translates to CASSVSEKPFF.

J is TRBJ1-4 and V is TRBV6-1, with D possibly matching TRBD1 (5 bases). Trimming shortened V by 8 bases and J by 13 bases, and 14 bases separated the two germline ends. Germline CDR1 reads MNHNS; CDR2 reads SASEGT. The CDR3 is 11 residues long. The CDR3 region has the DNA TGTGCCAGCGCGTTGACAGAGGTACTGTTTTTT. Translating it yields CASALTEVLFF.

This clonotype has a count of ten or more. This chain connects TRBV29-1 to TRBJ2-5; no reliable D call. V shed 3 bases and J shed 3 bases, with 8 bases lying between them. The CDR3 extends over 12 amino acids. Germline V gene sequence: CDR1 SQVTM, CDR2 ANQGSEA. CDR3 amino acids: CSVDSPKETQYF. The CDR3 nucleotides read TGCAGCGTTGACAGCCCCAAAGAGACCCAGTACTTC.